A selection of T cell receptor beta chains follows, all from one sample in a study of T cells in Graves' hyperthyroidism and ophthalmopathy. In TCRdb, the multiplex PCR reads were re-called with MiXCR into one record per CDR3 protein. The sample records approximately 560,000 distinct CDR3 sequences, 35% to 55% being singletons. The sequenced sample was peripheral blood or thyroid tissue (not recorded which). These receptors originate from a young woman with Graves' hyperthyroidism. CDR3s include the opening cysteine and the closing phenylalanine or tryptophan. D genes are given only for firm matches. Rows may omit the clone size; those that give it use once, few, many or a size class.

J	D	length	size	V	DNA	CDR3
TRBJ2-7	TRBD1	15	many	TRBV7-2	TGTGCCAGCAGCTTAGGGACAGGGGGGGCCTACGAGCAGTACTTC	CASSLGTGGAYEQYF
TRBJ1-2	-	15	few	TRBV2	TGTGCCAGCAGTCCTACCGCCGGGACAAGGGTAGGCTACACCTTC	CASSPTAGTRVGYTF
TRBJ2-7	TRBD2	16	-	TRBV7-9	TGTGCCAGCAGCTCCCTAGCGGGAGTTACGGGCTACGAGCAGTACTTC	CASSSLAGVTGYEQYF
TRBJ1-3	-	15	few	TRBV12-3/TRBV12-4	TGTGCCAGCAGTTTAGCGAAAGGGGGAACGAACACCATATATTTT	CASSLAKGGTNTIYF
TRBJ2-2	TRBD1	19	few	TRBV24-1	TGTGCCACCAGTGATCCTTGGACAGGGGGCAAGGGAAACACCGGGGAGCTGTTTTTT	CATSDPWTGGKGNTGELFF
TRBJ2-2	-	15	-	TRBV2	TGTGCCAGCAGTGCGCGGAGGTTCAACACCGGGGAGCTGTTTTTT	CASSARRFNTGELFF
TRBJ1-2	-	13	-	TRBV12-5	TGTGCTAGTGGTTTGTGGAATCAGGGTGGCTACACCTTC	CASGLWNQGGYTF
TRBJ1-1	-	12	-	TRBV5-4	TGCGCCAGCTTGGGATGGAACACTGAAGCTTTCTTT	CASLGWNTEAFF
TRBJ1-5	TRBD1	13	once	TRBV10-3	TGTGCCATCAGAGAGACAGGGTCTGGGGCCCAGCATTTT	CAIRETGSGAQHF
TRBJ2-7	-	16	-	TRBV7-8	TGCGCCAGCAGCCAAGTCGGGAGCTCGGTGGTCGACGAGCAGTACTTC	CASSQVGSSVVDEQYF
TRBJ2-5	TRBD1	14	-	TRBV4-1	TGCGCCAGCAGCTCTGGACAGGACCAAGAGACCCAGTACTTC	CASSSGQDQETQYF
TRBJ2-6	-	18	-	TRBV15	TGTGCCACCAGCGAACCGGACGGGTGGGCGCCTGGGGCCAACGTCCTGACTTTC	CATSEPDGWAPGANVLTF
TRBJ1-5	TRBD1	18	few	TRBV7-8	TGTGCCAGCAGCCACCGGGTCTGGGACAGTATTAGCAATCAGCCCCAGCATTTT	CASSHRVWDSISNQPQHF
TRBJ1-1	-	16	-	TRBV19	TGTGCCAGTAGGTATGGCGTGGGGGAAATGAACACTGAAGCTTTCTTT	CASRYGVGEMNTEAFF
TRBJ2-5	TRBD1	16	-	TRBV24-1	TGTGCCAGCAGTTACGCCCTGGACAGGGGAACAGAGACCCAGTACTTC	CASSYALDRGTETQYF
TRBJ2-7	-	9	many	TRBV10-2	TGCGCCGGTGGCTACGAGCAGTACTTC	CAGGYEQYF
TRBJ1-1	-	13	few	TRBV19	TGTGCCAGTAGACTGTCGCTAGGCACTGAAGCTTTCTTT	CASRLSLGTEAFF
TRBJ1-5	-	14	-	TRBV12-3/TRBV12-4	TGTGCCAGCAGTCTTAGAATGGGCAATCAGCCCCAGCATTTT	CASSLRMGNQPQHF
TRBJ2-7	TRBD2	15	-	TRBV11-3	TGTGCCAGCAGCTTAGTTTATGCGGGAGCCGTTAAGCAGTACTTC	CASSLVYAGAVKQYF
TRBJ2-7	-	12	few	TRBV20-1	TGCAGTGCTAGAGACCAGGGGTACGAGCAGTACTTC	CSARDQGYEQYF
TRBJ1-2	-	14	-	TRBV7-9	TGTGCCAGCAGCTTACCGGGGCCCGGTCGTGGTTACACCTTC	CASSLPGPGRGYTF
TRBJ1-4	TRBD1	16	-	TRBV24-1	TGTGCCACCAGTGATTTCCACGGGACAGGGGGCGAAAAACTGTTTTTT	CATSDFHGTGGEKLFF
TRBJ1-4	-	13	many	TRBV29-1	TGCAGCGTCCGGGAGTTAGGGGATGAAAAACTGTTTTTT	CSVRELGDEKLFF
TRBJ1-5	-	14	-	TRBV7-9	TGTGCCAGCAGCCACCCCGGGGATAATCAGCCCCAGCATTTT	CASSHPGDNQPQHF
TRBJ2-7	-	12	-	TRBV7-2	TGTGCCAGGACCGGACGGGCATACGAGCAGTACTTC	CARTGRAYEQYF
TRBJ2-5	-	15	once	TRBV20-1	TGCAGTGCCTATAGTGGGAGCGGGACACAAGAGACCCAGTACTTC	CSAYSGSGTQETQYF